This TCR beta chain comes out of a study of blood T cell repertoires in COVID-19. Study at large: T cells, B-cell-depleted T cells, or PBMCs provided the cDNA or gDNA that served as material.

Sequenced by immunoSEQ multiplex PCR; TCRdb stores in-frame clones only, minus some. The data hold roughly 180,000 clones, with approximately 90% observed a single time. This CDR3 spans 18 amino acids. Germline V gives CDR1 SGHTA, CDR2 FQGNSA. Trimming removed 1 base from V and 2 bases from J; junction bases left unmatched: 11. The study drew participants aged about 18 to 89 years from under 30 US areas. The J gene is TRBJ2-3, the V gene TRBV7-2; TRBD2 matches 8 bases. This TCR came from a woman younger than 45 who had recovered from COVID-19. The sample taken for sequencing was PBMCs or T cells enriched from blood (not recorded which). The CDR3 DNA follows: TGTGCCAGCAGCTTAGGGTCGCGGGGACTAGGTCTCACAGATACGCAGTATTTT. This sequence encodes CASSLGSRGLGLTDTQYF.